The rows below give T cell receptor beta chains drawn from one sample of a study of cytotoxic CD8 clonotypes in ibrutinib-treated CLL. TCRdb keeps only in-frame clones here, not all; method: immunoSEQ multiplex PCR. This table holds around 250,000 clones, 70% found once. Sequencing used PBMCs, obtained after 24 months of ibrutinib treatment. These receptors were collected from a human donor with chronic lymphocytic leukemia. CDR3s include the opening cysteine and the closing phenylalanine or tryptophan. The D gene is left open where the match is weak. Clone size is shown for a subset of rows, as once, few, many or a class of expanded clone.

J: TRBJ2-3
V: TRBV2
D: NA
size: NA
CDR3: CASRGGTDTQYF
DNA: TGTGCCAGCAGAGGTGGGACAGATACGCAGTATTTT

J: TRBJ1-1
V: TRBV11-2
D: TRBD1
size: few
CDR3: CASRTGTANTEAFF
DNA: TGTGCCAGCAGAACCGGGACAGCGAACACTGAAGCTTTCTTT

J: TRBJ2-7
V: TRBV28
D: TRBD2
size: NA
CDR3: CASRPPWASGRLYDVEEQYF
DNA: TGTGCCAGCAGACCACCCTGGGCTAGCGGGAGACTTTACGACGTTGAGGAGCAGTACTTC

J: TRBJ2-1
V: TRBV11-2
D: NA
size: NA
CDR3: CAGGWLSYNEQFF
DNA: TGTGCCGGAGGCTGGCTATCTTACAATGAGCAGTTCTTC

J: TRBJ2-5
V: TRBV18
D: TRBD1
size: NA
CDR3: CASSPTGQGGETQYF
DNA: TGTGCCAGCTCACCCACGGGACAGGGAGGAGAGACCCAGTACTTC

J: TRBJ2-5
V: TRBV28
D: TRBD2
size: NA
CDR3: CASSFGGTSGSIQYF
DNA: TGTGCCAGCAGTTTCGGTGGGACTAGCGGGAGTATCCAGTACTTC

J: TRBJ1-4
V: TRBV4-3
D: NA
size: once
CDR3: CASSQDHGEREKLFF
DNA: TGCGCCAGCAGCCAAGATCACGGGGAACGGGAAAAACTGTTTTTT

J: TRBJ2-7
V: TRBV7-3
D: TRBD2
size: NA
CDR3: CASSRTSGTEQYF
DNA: TGTGCCAGCAGCCGCACTAGCGGGACCGAGCAGTACTTC

J: TRBJ2-1
V: TRBV10-3
D: NA
size: NA
CDR3: CAISEYVGSNEQFF
DNA: TGTGCCATCAGTGAGTATGTAGGGTCCAATGAGCAGTTCTTC

J: TRBJ2-7
V: TRBV5-1
D: NA
size: few
CDR3: CASSFSTGTQYF
DNA: TGCGCCAGCAGCTTTTCTACAGGGACTCAGTACTTC

J: TRBJ1-2
V: TRBV28
D: NA
size: once
CDR3: CASSLQNRAYGYTF
DNA: TGTGCCAGCAGCCTACAAAACAGGGCCTATGGCTACACCTTC

J: TRBJ2-2
V: TRBV27
D: NA
size: NA
CDR3: CASSLYRGELFF
DNA: TGTGCCAGCAGTTTATATCGCGGGGAGCTGTTTTTT

J: TRBJ2-5
V: TRBV5-1
D: TRBD2
size: NA
CDR3: CASSAGGGETQYF
DNA: TGCGCCAGCTCAGCGGGAGGGGGAGAGACCCAGTACTTC

J: TRBJ1-5
V: TRBV30
D: NA
size: NA
CDR3: CAWSPGPNQPQHF
DNA: TGTGCCTGGAGTCCCGGCCCGAATCAGCCCCAGCATTTT

J: TRBJ2-1
V: TRBV29-1
D: NA
size: once
CDR3: CSVEGSAGQYYNEQFF
DNA: TGCAGCGTTGAAGGGAGCGCGGGACAGTACTACAATGAGCAGTTCTTC

J: TRBJ1-2
V: TRBV29-1
D: NA
size: few
CDR3: CSVLRYYGYTF
DNA: TGCAGCGTCCTAAGATACTATGGCTACACCTTC

J: TRBJ2-7
V: TRBV28
D: TRBD1
size: NA
CDR3: CATHSPGQGTHEQYF
DNA: TGTGCCACCCACTCCCCGGGACAGGGGACCCACGAGCAGTACTTC

J: TRBJ1-1
V: TRBV2
D: NA
size: NA
CDR3: CASSPFNGRGPERDTEAFF
DNA: TGTGCCAGCAGTCCCTTCAATGGAAGGGGCCCCGAGCGGGACACTGAAGCTTTCTTT

J: TRBJ1-5
V: TRBV6-5
D: NA
size: NA
CDR3: CASSYGAKGQPQHF
DNA: TGTGCCAGCAGTTACGGGGCAAAGGGTCAGCCCCAGCATTTT

J: TRBJ1-1
V: TRBV18
D: NA
size: NA
CDR3: CASSPREEAEAFF
DNA: TGTGCCAGCTCACCGCGAGAGGAGGCTGAAGCTTTCTTT

J: TRBJ2-7
V: TRBV6-6
D: TRBD2
size: few
CDR3: CASSTAGDPYEQYF
DNA: TGTGCCAGCAGTACAGCGGGAGACCCCTACGAGCAGTACTTC

J: TRBJ1-3
V: TRBV5-1
D: NA
size: NA
CDR3: CASSMIGAGNTIYF
DNA: TGCGCCAGCAGCATGATAGGGGCTGGAAACACCATATATTTT

J: TRBJ1-1
V: TRBV28
D: NA
size: NA
CDR3: CASNKEGTEAFF
DNA: TGTGCCAGCAACAAAGAAGGCACTGAAGCTTTCTTT

J: TRBJ1-1
V: TRBV7-2
D: TRBD1
size: NA
CDR3: CAGSGTVNTEAFF
DNA: TGTGCCGGCTCCGGGACAGTGAACACTGAAGCTTTCTTT

J: TRBJ2-5
V: TRBV6-4
D: TRBD2
size: NA
CDR3: CASSDPGLAGGLRETQYF
DNA: TGTGCCAGCAGTGACCCGGGACTAGCGGGAGGGCTTCGGGAGACCCAGTACTTC

J: TRBJ2-5
V: TRBV6-5
D: TRBD1
size: NA
CDR3: CASSYSGTGRETQYF
DNA: TGTGCCAGCAGTTACTCCGGGACAGGGCGTGAGACCCAGTACTTC

J: TRBJ2-6
V: TRBV27
D: TRBD1
size: NA
CDR3: CASSSQGAGGANVLTF
DNA: TGTGCCAGCAGTTCACAGGGGGCGGGAGGGGCCAACGTCCTGACTTTC

J: TRBJ2-3
V: TRBV28
D: NA
size: NA
CDR3: CASSATIETRDTQYF
DNA: TGTGCCAGCAGTGCCACGATCGAAACTAGAGATACGCAGTATTTT

J: TRBJ1-5
V: TRBV30
D: NA
size: NA
CDR3: CAWSTSGSDGNQPQHF
DNA: TGTGCCTGGAGTACCAGTGGGTCCGACGGCAATCAGCCCCAGCATTTT

J: TRBJ2-2
V: TRBV7-7
D: NA
size: NA
CDR3: CASSSRDSTGELFF
DNA: TGTGCTAGCAGTTCTCGGGATTCCACCGGGGAGCTGTTTTTT

J: TRBJ2-7
V: TRBV4-1
D: TRBD1
size: few
CDR3: CASSQEGQGGDEQYF
DNA: TGCGCCAGCAGCCAAGAGGGACAGGGAGGGGACGAGCAGTACTTC

J: TRBJ2-7
V: TRBV27
D: NA
size: NA
CDR3: CASTWDMASGEQYF
DNA: TGTGCCAGCACTTGGGACATGGCCTCGGGGGAGCAGTACTTC

J: TRBJ2-4
V: TRBV5-6
D: NA
size: few
CDR3: CASSPVGAKNIQYF
DNA: TGTGCCAGCAGCCCAGTTGGTGCCAAAAACATTCAGTACTTC

J: TRBJ2-3
V: TRBV12-5
D: NA
size: NA
CDR3: CASGVGNTQYF
DNA: TGTGCTAGTGGGGTGGGAAATACGCAGTATTTT

J: TRBJ1-5
V: TRBV27
D: NA
size: NA
CDR3: CASSLLTGLNSNQPQHF
DNA: TGTGCCAGCAGTTTATTGACAGGCCTAAATAGCAATCAGCCCCAGCATTTT

J: TRBJ2-1
V: TRBV11-3
D: TRBD2
size: few
CDR3: CASSLVAGSYNEQFF
DNA: TGTGCCAGCAGCTTAGTAGCGGGTTCTTACAATGAGCAGTTCTTC

J: TRBJ1-5
V: TRBV28
D: NA
size: NA
CDR3: CASNPDSHQPQHF
DNA: TGTGCCAGCAACCCGGACAGCCATCAGCCCCAGCATTTT

J: TRBJ1-2
V: TRBV19
D: NA
size: few
CDR3: CASSIAPSRYGYTF
DNA: TGTGCCAGTAGTATAGCCCCGTCGCGGTATGGCTACACCTTC

J: TRBJ2-7
V: TRBV6-5
D: TRBD1
size: few
CDR3: CASSYSRGKAEQYF
DNA: TGTGCCAGCAGTTACTCCAGGGGGAAAGCCGAGCAGTACTTC

J: TRBJ2-1
V: TRBV6-5
D: NA
size: few
CDR3: CASSYSITVNYNEQFF
DNA: TGTGCCAGCAGTTACTCGATCACGGTAAACTACAATGAGCAGTTCTTC

J: TRBJ2-1
V: TRBV28
D: TRBD2
size: once
CDR3: CASTPRGLAYEQFF
DNA: TGTGCCAGCACCCCCCGGGGACTAGCGTATGAGCAGTTCTTC

J: TRBJ2-2
V: TRBV23-1
D: TRBD2
size: NA
CDR3: CASSQSGGWLNTGELFF
DNA: TGCGCCAGCAGTCAATCGGGAGGGTGGTTGAACACCGGGGAGCTGTTTTTT

J: TRBJ2-7
V: TRBV6-5
D: NA
size: NA
CDR3: CASRAEIGYEQYF
DNA: TGTGCCAGCAGGGCGGAGATCGGCTACGAGCAGTACTTC

J: TRBJ2-1
V: TRBV27
D: NA
size: few
CDR3: CASSLWAGVSNEQFF
DNA: TGTGCCAGCAGTTTATGGGCAGGGGTAAGCAATGAGCAGTTCTTC

J: TRBJ2-7
V: TRBV18
D: TRBD2
size: few
CDR3: CASSPPGLAGMGYEQYF
DNA: TGTGCCAGCTCACCGCCTGGACTAGCGGGGATGGGGTACGAGCAGTACTTC

J: TRBJ2-1
V: TRBV27
D: NA
size: NA
CDR3: CASSLSPMGSPRHEQFF
DNA: TGTGCCAGCAGTTTAAGCCCCATGGGCTCGCCACGTCATGAGCAGTTCTTC

J: TRBJ1-4
V: TRBV6-5
D: TRBD1
size: NA
CDR3: CASLDRVREKLFF
DNA: TGTGCCAGTCTGGACAGGGTGAGGGAAAAACTGTTTTTT

J: TRBJ2-3
V: TRBV28
D: TRBD1
size: NA
CDR3: CASSFRRTGPWDTQYF
DNA: TGTGCCAGCAGTTTTAGGAGGACAGGACCTTGGGATACGCAGTATTTT

J: TRBJ1-2
V: TRBV6-5
D: NA
size: NA
CDR3: CASSPKGGMNYGYTF
DNA: TGTGCCAGCAGTCCTAAGGGGGGGATGAACTATGGCTACACCTTC

J: TRBJ1-4
V: TRBV25-1
D: NA
size: NA
CDR3: CASSESGNEKLFF
DNA: TGTGCCAGCAGTGAATCAGGGAATGAAAAACTGTTTTTT

J: TRBJ1-5
V: TRBV9
D: NA
size: few
CDR3: CASSHRQALSNQPQHF
DNA: TGTGCCAGCAGCCATCGACAGGCACTCAGCAATCAGCCCCAGCATTTT

J: TRBJ1-5
V: TRBV6-5
D: NA
size: NA
CDR3: CASSPGGQPQHF
DNA: TGTGCCAGCAGCCCGGGGGGGCAGCCCCAGCATTTT

J: TRBJ2-1
V: TRBV28
D: TRBD2
size: NA
CDR3: CATVSGDINEQFF
DNA: TGTGCCACCGTTAGCGGGGACATCAATGAGCAGTTCTTC

J: TRBJ1-3
V: TRBV5-1
D: NA
size: once
CDR3: CASSLDRNTIYF
DNA: TGCGCCAGCAGCTTGGATAGGAACACCATATATTTT

J: TRBJ1-1
V: TRBV18
D: NA
size: NA
CDR3: CASSTAMNTEAFF
DNA: TGTGCCAGCTCGACAGCCATGAACACTGAAGCTTTCTTT